The present TCR beta chain was sequenced within a study of blood T cell repertoires in COVID-19. Study details: Acute and convalescent COVID-19 samples came from the United States, Italy and Spain. The analysed material was cDNA or gDNA that came from T cells, B-cell-depleted T cells, or PBMCs.

In germline, CDR1 is MNHNS, CDR2 SASEGT. The CDR3 sequence is 15 residues long. Trimming shortened V by 2 bases and J by 0 bases, and 11 bases separated the two germline ends. Using immunoSEQ multiplex PCR, the repertoire was profiled, and TCRdb retains in-frame clones only, with some absent. The table lists under 150,000 clones, approximately 86% of them singletons. Sequenced input: PBMCs or T cells enriched from blood (not recorded which). The chain has TRBV6-1 and TRBJ2-7; D remains ambiguous. The TCR comes from a woman aged 40 to 49 who had recovered from COVID-19. CDR3 amino acids: CASSEYPAVSYEQYF. As DNA, the CDR3 is TGTGCCAGCAGTGAATACCCGGCGGTCTCCTACGAGCAGTACTTC.